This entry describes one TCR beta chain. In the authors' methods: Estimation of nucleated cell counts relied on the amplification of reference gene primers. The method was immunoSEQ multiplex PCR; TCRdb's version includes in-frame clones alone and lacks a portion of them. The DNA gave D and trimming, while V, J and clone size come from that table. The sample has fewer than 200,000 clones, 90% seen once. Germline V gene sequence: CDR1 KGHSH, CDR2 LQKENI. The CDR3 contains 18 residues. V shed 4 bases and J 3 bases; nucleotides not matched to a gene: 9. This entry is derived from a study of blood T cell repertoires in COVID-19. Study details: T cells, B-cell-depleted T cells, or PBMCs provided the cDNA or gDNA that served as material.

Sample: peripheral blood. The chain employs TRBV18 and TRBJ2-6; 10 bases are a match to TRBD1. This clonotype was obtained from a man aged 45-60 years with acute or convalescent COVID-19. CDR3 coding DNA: TGTGCCAGCTCACTGATTTGGGACAGGGGAGTTGGGGCCAACGTCCTGACTTTC. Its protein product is CASSLIWDRGVGANVLTF.